This T cell receptor (beta chain) was retrieved from a study of beta chain features in type 1 diabetes. Whole-study results and caveats: There was a moderate but significant shortening of TCRB CDR3s in all four CD4+ subsets of Type 1 diabetes patients.

Trimming at V came to 4 bases and at J to 3 bases, leaving 7 bases not matched to a gene. This CDR3 is built from 15 residues. Germline assignment: CDR1 LNHDA and CDR2 SQIVND (reference sequence). The authors reverse transcribed all of the isolated RNA, so sequencing captured expressed TCRB transcripts. Produced via immunoSEQ multiplex PCR; TCRdb's table is partial and in-frame only. The sample yields some 14,000 clones, more than 55% seen once. A single count supports this clone. Its antigen is as yet unknown. Sequenced input: stem cell memory CD4+ T cells from blood. This clonotype was obtained from a woman between 18 and 29 years old with type 1 diabetes. The rearrangement links TRBV19 to TRBJ2-3; 7 bases agree with TRBD1. For the CDR3, the DNA is TGTGCCAGTAGTAACGACAGGGCAGGGACAGATACGCAGTATTTT. Translating it yields CASSNDRAGTDTQYF.